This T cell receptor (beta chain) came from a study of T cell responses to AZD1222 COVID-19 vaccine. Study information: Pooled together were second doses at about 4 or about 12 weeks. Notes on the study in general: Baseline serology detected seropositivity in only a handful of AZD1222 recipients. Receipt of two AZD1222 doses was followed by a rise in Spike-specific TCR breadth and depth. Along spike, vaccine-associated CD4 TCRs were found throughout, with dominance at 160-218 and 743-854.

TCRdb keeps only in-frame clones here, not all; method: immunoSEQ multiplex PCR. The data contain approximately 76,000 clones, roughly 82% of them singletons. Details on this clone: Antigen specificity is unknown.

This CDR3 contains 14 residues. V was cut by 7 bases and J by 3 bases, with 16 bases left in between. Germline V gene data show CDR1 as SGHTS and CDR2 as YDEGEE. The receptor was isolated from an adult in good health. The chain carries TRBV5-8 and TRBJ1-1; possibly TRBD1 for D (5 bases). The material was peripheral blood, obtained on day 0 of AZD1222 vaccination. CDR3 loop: CASLPGIGYTEAFF. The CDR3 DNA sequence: TGTGCCAGCCTCCCAGGGATCGGATACACTGAAGCTTTCTTT.